This T cell receptor beta chain comes out of a study of blood T cells in healthy people across ages (dated by TCRdb to the mid-2010s). Turning to the overall study: In model experiments, template switching captured roughly one uniquely barcoded TCR beta cDNA molecule for every two T cells. Using deep sequencing normalized with unique cDNA molecular identifiers, the study measured how TCR beta repertoire diversity changes with age. Donors were grouped into four age groups: young (average 16 years), middle-aged (over 35), aged (around 60) and long-lived (approximately 75). To avoid experimental bias, donors of different ages were randomly spread across the sequencing lanes. Using the same blood draw, the study looked at two additional independent replicas of 1 million unique cDNA reads for two donors, one aged 18 to 30 and the other aged 80 or older. Paper-wide results and their limitations: Compared with the aged group, more naive CD4+ T cells, fewer expanded clones and increased TCR diversity were shown by the long-lived group, suggesting age selection. Estimates of total diversity based on one million sequenced T cells were considered lower bounds and underestimates. Observed TCR beta diversity per million T cells fell roughly linearly with age, and a significant reduction was already apparent by age about 38. Conclusive comparison of naive and antigen-experienced compartments was prevented by the profiling of bulk unsorted PBMCs. Because donor CMV infection status was unknown, age-related changes in expanded clonotypes were potentially confounded. The percentage of naive T cells measured by flow cytometry correlated strongly with observed TCR beta diversity.

This clonotype came up once. Its antigen has not been determined. No much larger clone is present one base from it, and per-base qualities are unavailable. The donors were roughly 39 Caucasian individuals from Russia, aged 6 to 90 years, who were systemically healthy. Roughly 9.5 milliliters of peripheral blood were drawn from each donor into EDTA-treated Vacutainer tubes. Ficoll-Paque density-gradient centrifugation was used to isolate PBMCs, with at least 7 million obtained per sample. Total RNA was extracted from PBMCs with Trizol reagent, with at least 5 micrograms obtained per sample. The percentages of naive CD45RAhigh/CD27high T cells were determined by flow cytometry on a PBMC aliquot from every donor. Taken from the germline V gene, the CDR1 and CDR2 loops are SGHRS and YFSETQ. Spanning cysteine to phenylalanine, the CDR3 consists of 13 amino acids. The DNA shown is the 39-base CDR3, in frame from base 1. V is cut back by 0 bases and J by 12 bases, with 7 bases in the junction unmatched.

Library creation used 5' RACE. Sequencing was carried out with an Illumina HiSeq 2500. The second PCR ran for about 6 to 12 cycles and used a J-beta primer mix along with a sample-barcoded 5' primer. Each TCR beta cDNA molecule received a unique molecular identifier from a template-switch 5' adaptor carrying 12 random nucleotides. Each sample yielded at least 3 million CDR3-containing paired-end reads. All of the RNA was converted into first-strand cDNA using the Mint cDNA synthesis kit, with a TRBC-specific oligonucleotide serving as the primer. After uracil-DNA glycosylase treatment, a first 18-cycle PCR used universal primers M1SS and BC2_uni_R on all cDNA. The authors processed their data as follows. Normalization of each sample was performed by random selection of 1 million high-quality reads, each carrying a distinct molecular identifier. Reads with shared molecular identifiers were discarded instead of being binned into consensus sequences. MiTCR, run with a Q25 quality threshold and the strictest error-elimination algorithm, handled CDR3 identification, clonotype clustering and error correction. A nonparametric unseen species model using Euler transformation provided a lower-bound estimate of total TCR beta diversity. TCRdb reworked the public reads: Q25 trimming with fastp, MiXCR clone assembly, productive beta chains retained. Rows with one shared CDR3 protein collapse into an entry with the most common genes and DNA. These V and J calls originate from TCRdb's pipeline instead of the authors' own analysis. The sample table holds about 1.5 million distinct CDR3 sequences, of which roughly two fifths were seen once. The top ten constitute about 4.1% of the sample.

This receptor was taken from a woman aged 18-30 years in good health. The sequence links TRBV5-1 to TRBJ1-1, and 8 bases in between align with TRBD1. Input material: blood. The CDR3 region: CASSLGQGAETFF. The DNA sequence is given as TGCGCCAGCAGCTTGGGGCAGGGGGCTGAGACTTTCTTT. When the CDR3 is completed using the reference TRBV5-1 and TRBJ1-1 genes on either side, the full variable domain is KAGVTQTPRYLIKTRGQQVTLSCSPISGHRSVSWYQQTPGQGLQFLFEYFSETQRNKGNFPGRFSGRQFSNSRSEMNVSTLELGDSALYLCASSLGQGAETFFGQGTRLTVV.